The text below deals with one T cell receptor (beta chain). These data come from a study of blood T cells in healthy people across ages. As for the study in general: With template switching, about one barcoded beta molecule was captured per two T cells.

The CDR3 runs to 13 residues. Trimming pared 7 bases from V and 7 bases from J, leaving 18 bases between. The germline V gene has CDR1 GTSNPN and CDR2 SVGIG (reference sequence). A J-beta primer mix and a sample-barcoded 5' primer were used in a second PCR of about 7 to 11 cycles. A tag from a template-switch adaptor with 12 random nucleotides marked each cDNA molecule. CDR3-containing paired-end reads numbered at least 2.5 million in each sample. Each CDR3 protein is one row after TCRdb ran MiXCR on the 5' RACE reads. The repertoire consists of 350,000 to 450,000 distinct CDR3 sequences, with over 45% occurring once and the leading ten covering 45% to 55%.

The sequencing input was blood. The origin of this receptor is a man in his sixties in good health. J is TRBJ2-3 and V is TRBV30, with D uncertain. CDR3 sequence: CALESTGLHTQYF. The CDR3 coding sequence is TGTGCCTTAGAGTCCACGGGCCTGCATACGCAGTATTTT.